One sample yielded the 3 T cell receptor beta chains listed below, sequenced in a study of shared clonotypes between healthy human individuals. Assay: immunoSEQ multiplex PCR; the TCRdb copy retains only in-frame clones and omits some. The repertoire includes approximately 120,000 clones, around 68% of them detected once, and roughly a quarter sits in the top ten. Input material: memory CD8+ T cells sorted from blood. Subset in this sample: CD45RO+ cells pooled with CCR7-negative TemRA cells. The source is a woman between 25 and 40 years old in good health.

This rearrangement joins TRBV13 to TRBJ1-1; possible D gene TRBD1, 5 bases. The CDR3 consists of 16 residues. Deletions cut 3 bases from V and 9 bases from J, with 23 bases between. The V gene's germline CDR1 is PRHDT and CDR2 FYEKMQ (reference sequence). The CDR3 DNA reads as TGTGCCAGCAGCTTCTTGTCGGGGCAACGAGGCACCAAAGCTTTCTTT. This gives the protein CASSFLSGQRGTKAFF.

V usage is TRBV5-4 and J usage is TRBJ2-1; D remains unclear. There are 14 residues in the CDR3. The V gene's germline CDR1 is SGHNT and CDR2 YYREEE (reference sequence). Trimming left V 4 bases short and J 6 bases short, with 14 bases between. The CDR3 sequence is CASSRGPPGNEQFF. Here the CDR3 DNA reads TGTGCCAGCAGCCGAGGACCCCCGGGCAATGAGCAGTTCTTC.

V usage is TRBV29-1 and J usage is TRBJ1-5; 8 bases fit TRBD1. Germline V lookup: CDR1 SQVTM, CDR2 ANQGSEA. Unmatched junction bases numbered 6, after V lost 6 bases and J lost 5 bases. The CDR3 contains 13 residues. In nucleotides, the CDR3 is TGCAGCGTACAAGCAGGGGGCCATCAGCCCCAGCATTTT. The encoded protein is CSVQAGGHQPQHF. Variable domain in full (rest from reference TRBV29-1 and TRBJ1-5): SAVISQKPSRDICQRGTSLTIQCQVDSQVTMMFWYRQQPGQSLTLIATANQGSEATYESGFVIDKFPISRPNLTFSTLTVSNMSPEDSSIYLCSVQAGGHQPQHFGDGTRLSIL.